This T cell receptor (beta chain) appears in the sequencing data of a study of blood T cell repertoires in COVID-19. Study overall: Sites across the United States, Italy and Spain contributed samples from acute and convalescent COVID-19. T cells, B-cell-depleted T cells, or PBMCs supplied cDNA or gDNA.

CDR3 length equals 17 residues. Looked up from germline, CDR1 is KGHDR and CDR2 is SFDVKD. V was clipped by 5 bases and J by 3 bases; unmatched bases: 9. The Seattle site enrolled patients during active infection and followed them longitudinally. Per the original methods: Reference gene primer amplification in the assay estimated nucleated cell counts. The protocol was immunoSEQ multiplex PCR, while the TCRdb copy is restricted to in-frame clones and leaves out a portion. That table is the source of V, J and clone size, and D and trimming were worked out from the DNA. The repertoire consists of more than 350,000 clones, with roughly 86% occurring once and the leading ten covering roughly a tenth.

What was sequenced was peripheral blood. This sequence originates from a woman in her twenties or thirties with COVID-19, enrolled during active disease. The rearrangement uses TRBV24-1 and TRBJ2-5; the match to TRBD2 covers 12 bases. CDR3 DNA sequence: TGTGCCACCAGTGGTTCTAGACTAGCGGGAGTGGAAGAGACCCAGTACTTC. As protein: CATSGSRLAGVEETQYF.